The present T cell receptor beta chain was sequenced within a study of patients and donors after allogeneic stem cell transplantation. V lost 2 bases and J lost 11, with 12 bases in between. Germline-derived CDR1 and CDR2 are SGHTA and FQGNSA. CDR3 length equals 12 residues. TCRdb reprocessed the RT-PCR reads with MiXCR, giving one entry per CDR3 protein. The sample lists approximately 170,000 distinct CDR3 sequences; approximately 31% were seen once. In its sample, this clonotype was seen once. The sequence was collected from a human donor who was either an allogeneic HSCT recipient or a stem cell or donor lymphocyte infusion donor (not recorded which). It is not recorded whose cells these are; they may come from a transplant donor. The chain is built from TRBV7-2 and TRBJ2-5, with a tentative D call TRBD2 (5 bases). The sequencing input was blood, either unsorted or a sorted T cell fraction (not recorded which). The CDR3 nucleotides read TGTGCCAGCAGCTTAAGCGGAATGGAGCAGTACTTC. Its protein product is CASSLSGMEQYF.